This TCR beta chain was retrieved from a study of shared clonotypes between healthy human individuals. About the research overall: The donor group consisted of two women and a few men, aged 18 to 49.

Remarks on this clone: Its specificity is not known.

Authors' analysis steps: Junction-only sequences without quality scores were provided by ImmunoSEQ, so filtering was different. The assay was immunoSEQ multiplex PCR, and TCRdb's table has in-frame clones only and misses some. V and J calls plus clone size are reproduced from that table; the DNA served to infer D and trimming. The sample includes about half a million clones, 79% of them seen just once. When samples were unsorted, tens of millions of PBMCs were used for genomic DNA. Study results and caveats: Researchers sampled blood only, noting tissue repertoires likely differ.

The CDR3 contains 15 residues. Germline-derived CDR1 and CDR2 are LNHNV and YYDKDF (reference sequence). Trimming left V 5 bases short and J 0 bases short, with 14 bases between. The receptor's source is a woman aged 40 to 55 in good health. Some clones in this sample may be carry-over from other donors' samples. V is TRBV15 and J is TRBJ2-7; D is tentatively TRBD1 or TRBD2 (5 bases each). Sequenced input: PBMCs. CDR3 loop: CATSEGIGPSYEQYF. As DNA, the CDR3 is TGTGCCACCAGCGAGGGGATCGGGCCCTCCTACGAGCAGTACTTC. Full variable domain (missing parts from reference TRBV15 and TRBJ2-7): DAMVIQNPRYQVTQFGKPVTLSCSQTLNHNVMYWYQQKSSQAPKLLFHYYDKDFNNEADTPDNFQSRRPNTSFCFLDIRSPGLGDTAMYLCATSEGIGPSYEQYFGPGTRLTVT.